These 9 T cell receptor beta chains came from one sample sequenced in a study of response to subunit inactivated influenza vaccine. MiXCR was run by TCRdb on the RT-PCR reads, yielding one entry per CDR3 protein. The sample gives around 850,000 distinct CDR3 sequences, about 18% of which show up once; roughly a tenth is in the top ten. Sequences were derived from PBMCs from blood, sampled about 5 days after vaccination. Receptor source: a man aged 45-60 years who received an inactivated influenza vaccine.

The chain joins TRBV20-1 to TRBJ2-1, with 7 nucleotides matching TRBD1. This CDR3 contains 15 residues. In germline, CDR1 is DFQATT, CDR2 SNEGSKA (reference sequence). V shed 3 bases and J 7 bases; nucleotides not matched to a gene: 12. The CDR3 DNA reads as TGCAGTGCTAGCGTGACAGGGACACTAAGGAATGAGCAGTTCTTC. Its protein is CSASVTGTLRNEQFF.

This clonotype has a count of ten or more. The chain links TRBV6-1 to TRBJ2-2, with TRBD2 identical over 8 bases. Germline loops: CDR1 MNHNS, CDR2 SASEGT. Trimming at V came to 11 bases and at J to 1 base, leaving 9 bases not matched to a gene. The CDR3 consists of 15 residues. In DNA, the CDR3 is TGTGCCCTTATGCGGGAGGTGCGGAACACCGGGGAGCTGTTTTTT. Its translation: CALMREVRNTGELFF.

There are many counts of this clonotype. The chain uses TRBV29-1 and TRBJ2-1, with TRBD2 identical over 8 bases. The CDR3 has 14 amino acids. V was clipped by 5 bases and J by 1 base; unmatched bases: 4. Germline V gene sequence: CDR1 SQVTM, CDR2 ANQGSEA. The CDR3 DNA follows: TGCAGCGTTCTCGTAGCGGGGTCCTACAATGAGCAGTTCTTC. It encodes CSVLVAGSYNEQFF.

This clonotype was seen ten or more times. The DNA for the CDR3 is TGCAGTGCTAGAGATTTACTAGGAGAGACCCAGTACTTC. This gives the protein CSARDLLGETQYF. The chain couples TRBV20-1 to TRBJ2-5; D is perhaps TRBD2 (5 bases). The V gene's germline CDR1 is DFQATT and CDR2 SNEGSKA (reference sequence). This CDR3 is 13 amino acids long. Trimming took 0 bases from V and 4 from J, leaving 9 bases between them.

J is TRBJ1-2 and V is TRBV27; TRBD1 agrees at 7 bases. Trimming at V came to 0 bases and at J to 3 bases, leaving 4 bases not matched to a gene. The CDR3 runs to 15 residues. CDR1 MNHEY and CDR2 SMNVEV come from the germline V gene (reference sequence). The chain's CDR3 is CASSLSPGGHYGYTF. The CDR3 DNA reads TGTGCCAGCAGTTTATCGCCAGGGGGGCACTATGGCTACACCTTC.

A note on this clonotype: A read error may produce the germline difference seen at one junction end. The rearrangement uses TRBV4-3 and TRBJ2-2, with a tentative D call TRBD1 (6 bases). The CDR3 loop spans 16 amino acids. CDR1 and CDR2 (germline): LGHNA, YSLEER. Written as DNA, the CDR3 is TGCACCAGCAGCCAGGACACAGGGTCGATATACGGGGAGCTGTTTTTT. Amino acid sequence: CTSSQDTGSIYGELFF.

The chain is built from TRBV28 and TRBJ2-7, with D unclear. Germline lookup yields CDR1 MDHEN and CDR2 SYDVKM. The CDR3 has 13 residues. V lost 3 bases and J lost 1, with 7 bases in between. CDR3 loop: CASSFVNSYEQYF. Written as DNA, the CDR3 is TGTGCCAGCAGTTTTGTTAATTCCTACGAGCAGTACTTC.

In its sample, this clonotype was seen a few times. The chain employs TRBV15 and TRBJ2-1; 8 bases align to TRBD2. CDR3 length: 16 amino acids. Germline values: CDR1 LNHNV, CDR2 YYDKDF (reference sequence). After removal of 0 bases from V and 3 bases from J, the junction contained 4 bases not matched to a gene. CDR3 nucleotides: TGTGCCACCAGCAGAGATCCAGCGGGAGTCTACAATGAGCAGTTCTTC. Its translation is CATSRDPAGVYNEQFF.

The chain is built from TRBV14 and TRBJ2-1, with no clear D. Germline V gene sequence: CDR1 SGHDN, CDR2 FVKESK. This CDR3 comprises 13 residues. Deletions cut 4 bases from V and 8 bases from J, with 12 bases between. This CDR3 reads CASSLGGWDEQFF. The CDR3 DNA follows: TGTGCCAGCAGCCTGGGTGGGTGGGATGAGCAGTTCTTC.